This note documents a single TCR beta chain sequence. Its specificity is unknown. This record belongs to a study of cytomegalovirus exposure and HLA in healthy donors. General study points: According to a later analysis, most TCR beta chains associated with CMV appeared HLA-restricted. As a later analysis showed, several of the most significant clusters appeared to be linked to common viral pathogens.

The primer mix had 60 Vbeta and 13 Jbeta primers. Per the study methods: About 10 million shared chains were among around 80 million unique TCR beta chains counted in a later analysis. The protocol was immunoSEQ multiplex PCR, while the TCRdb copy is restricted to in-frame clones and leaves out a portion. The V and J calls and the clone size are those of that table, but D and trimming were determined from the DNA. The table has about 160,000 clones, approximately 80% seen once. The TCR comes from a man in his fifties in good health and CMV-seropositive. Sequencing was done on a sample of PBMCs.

CDR3 sequence reads: CASKLRGQETQYF. CDR3 DNA sequence: TGTGCCAGCAAACTCAGGGGGCAAGAGACCCAGTACTTC. This chain uses TRBV11-3 with TRBJ2-5; the match to TRBD1 covers 7 bases. This CDR3 region has 13 residues. The V and J ends lost 7 bases and 2 bases, in that order; junction bases with no gene match: 4. Germline CDR1 is SGHNT and CDR2 is YENEEA.